The source of this TCR beta chain is a study of blood T cell repertoires in COVID-19. Germline loops: CDR1 KGHSH, CDR2 LQKENI. The CDR3 length is 15 residues. Trimming pared 0 bases from V and 4 bases from J, leaving 12 bases between. Measured with immunoSEQ multiplex PCR; TCRdb has only the in-frame clones, and not every one. The sample lists some 200,000 clones, roughly 80% occurring once. Material: peripheral blood. The receptor was derived from a woman between 35 and 50 years old with acute or convalescent COVID-19. The rearrangement joins TRBV18 to TRBJ1-2, with TRBD1 as a possible D gene (6 bases). CDR3 nucleotides: TGTGCCAGCTCACCACCAAGCACAGGGACCTATGGCTACACCTTC. Its protein is CASSPPSTGTYGYTF. The variable domain in full, completed from reference TRBV18 and TRBJ1-2, reads NAGVMQNPRHLVRRRGQEARLRCSPMKGHSHVYWYRQLPEEGLKFMVYLQKENIIDESGMPKERFSAEFPKEGPSILRIQQVVRGDSAAYFCASSPPSTGTYGYTFGSGTRLTVV.